This T cell receptor beta chain was sequenced during a study of control samples from healthy donors and cancer patients. Profiling relied on immunoSEQ multiplex PCR, and the TCRdb table lists in-frame clones only, not all of them. The sample includes about 120,000 clones, more than 75% of them seen just once. The CDR3 runs 13 residues. V lost 6 bases and J 9 bases, leaving 15 bases between the germline ends. Germline loops: CDR1 MNHNY, CDR2 SVGAGI (reference sequence). The rearrangement uses TRBV6-6 and TRBJ2-1; D possibly corresponds to TRBD1 (6 bases). Sequenced: blood. The clonotype comes from a man aged 25-45 years in good health. The CDR3 loop reads CASSPPQGAEQFF. In DNA form, the CDR3 reads TGTGCCAGCAGCCCCCCACAGGGCGCTGAGCAGTTCTTC.